This entry lists 25 T cell receptor beta chains sequenced from one sample in a study of blood T cell repertoires in COVID-19. The method was immunoSEQ multiplex PCR; TCRdb's version includes in-frame clones alone and lacks a portion of them. The repertoire includes over 150,000 clones, around four fifths of them detected once, and approximately 8.2% sits in the top ten. Input material: peripheral blood. These receptors came from a woman of 80 years or more with COVID-19, enrolled during active disease.

This chain joins TRBV2 and TRBJ1-1; TRBD1 might be the D (6 bases). CDR1 SNHLY and CDR2 FYNNEI come from the germline V gene. The CDR3 consists of 13 residues. Trimming cost V 5 bases and J 1 base, with 8 bases left between them. CDR3 nucleotide sequence: TGTGCCAGCAGTACACAGGGGAACACTGAAGCTTTCTTT. Amino acids: CASSTQGNTEAFF.

The chain joins TRBV18 to TRBJ1-2; TRBD1 agrees at 10 bases. This CDR3 contains 18 residues. The germline CDR1 and CDR2 sequences are KGHSH and LQKENI. V was pared by 4 bases and J by 6 bases, with 17 bases of the junction left unmatched. CDR3 protein: CASSLTGTGAVKVDGYTF. The CDR3 nucleotides are TGTGCCAGCTCACTTACCGGGACAGGGGCCGTTAAAGTTGATGGCTACACCTTC.

This clone was seen just once. V usage is TRBV19 and J usage is TRBJ1-2; no clear D gene. The CDR3 is 14 residues long. Germline V lookup: CDR1 LNHDA, CDR2 SQIVND (reference sequence). V lost 7 bases and J 4 bases, leaving 16 bases between the germline ends. DNA of the CDR3: TGTGCCAGTACCCATGGAGGACCGGCCTATGGCTACACCTTC. This codes for CASTHGGPAYGYTF.

The chain uses TRBV28 and TRBJ2-6; possible D gene TRBD2, 6 bases. Germline V CDR1 and CDR2: MDHEN, SYDVKM. With 10 bases removed from V and 0 bases from J, the gap between germline ends came to 13 bases. The CDR3 consists of 15 residues. The CDR3 sequence: CATGTPSSGANVLTF. Here the CDR3 DNA reads TGTGCCACCGGGACTCCGAGCTCTGGGGCCAACGTCCTGACTTTC.

The chain is built from TRBV7-2 and TRBJ1-1; 7 positions match TRBD1. Germline CDR1 and CDR2: SGHTA and FQGNSA. After removal of 2 bases from V and 11 bases from J, the junction contained 8 bases not matched to a gene. There are 13 residues in the CDR3. CDR3 protein: CASSLNAGGTAFF. The DNA for the CDR3 is TGTGCCAGCAGCTTAAACGCAGGGGGAACGGCTTTCTTT.

CDR3 sequence reads: CASLDRVERETQYF. CDR3 bases: TGTGCCAGCCTTGACCGGGTCGAGCGGGAGACCCAGTACTTC. The chain carries TRBV18 and TRBJ2-5; perhaps TRBD2 as D (5 bases). Trimming left V 8 bases short and J 5 bases short, with 18 bases between. The CDR3 consists of 14 residues. Germline-derived CDR1 and CDR2 are KGHSH and LQKENI.

The chain couples TRBV10-3 to TRBJ2-7, with 12 bases fitting TRBD2. Germline V CDR1 and CDR2: ENHRY, SYGVKD. The CDR3 spans 14 residues. Trimming cost V 6 bases and J 4 bases; bases outside gene matches: 4. CDR3 residues: CAISPTSGSYEQYF. Written as DNA, the CDR3 is TGTGCCATCAGCCCGACTAGCGGGAGTTACGAGCAGTACTTC.

This clone was observed a few times. The J gene is TRBJ2-7, the V gene TRBV5-1, with D unresolved. Trimming removed 2 bases from V and 2 bases from J, with 8 bases in between. CDR1 is SGHRS, CDR2 YFSETQ, per germline. The CDR3 runs to 13 residues. CDR3 amino acids: CASSFQDTYEQYF. For the CDR3, the DNA is TGCGCCAGCAGCTTTCAGGATACCTACGAGCAGTACTTC.

V is TRBV3-1 (or the pseudogene TRBV3-2) and J is TRBJ1-2; no clear D gene. Germline values: CDR1 LGHDT, CDR2 YNNKEL (reference sequence). V lost 1 base and J 2 bases, leaving 11 bases between the germline ends. The CDR3 contains 15 residues. This CDR3 is CASSQGGLQNYGYTF. CDR3 bases: TGTGCCAGCAGCCAAGGCGGGCTACAAAACTATGGCTACACCTTC.

The chain combines TRBV7-3 with TRBJ2-5; weak D call: TRBD2 (6 bases). Trimming removed 0 bases at V and 2 bases at J, with 10 bases between. The germline gives CDR1 SGHTA, CDR2 FQGTGA. There are 15 residues in the CDR3. The DNA for the CDR3 is TGTGCCAGCAGCTTAACGGGACTGACGCAAGAGACCCAGTACTTC. Protein sequence: CASSLTGLTQETQYF.

The rearrangement links TRBV28 to TRBJ2-7; weak D call: TRBD2 (6 bases). CDR1 is MDHEN, CDR2 SYDVKM, per germline. V gave up 5 bases and J gave up 2 bases, with 13 bases separating them. The CDR3 is 14 residues long. CDR3 nucleotide sequence: TGTGCCAGCAGTGGGGGGACTCTCGCCTACGAGCAGTACTTC. Its translation: CASSGGTLAYEQYF.

J is TRBJ1-1 and V is TRBV3-1 (or the pseudogene TRBV3-2), with a tentative D call TRBD1 (6 bases). Trimming took 1 base from V and 4 from J, leaving 7 bases between them. Germline values: CDR1 LGHDT, CDR2 YNNKEL (reference sequence). The CDR3 sequence is 13 residues long. The CDR3 spells CASSQAGVTEAFF. The CDR3 DNA sequence: TGTGCCAGCAGCCAAGCAGGGGTCACTGAAGCTTTCTTT.

This clone is a singleton in its sample. The chain couples TRBV18 to TRBJ2-5; a possible D gene is TRBD1 (6 bases). V lost 3 bases, J lost 2 bases, and 10 bases lay in between. Germline CDR1 reads KGHSH; CDR2 reads LQKENI. This CDR3 is 14 amino acids long. This chain's CDR3 is CASSPTGFQETQYF. The CDR3 DNA reads TGTGCCAGCTCACCGACAGGTTTTCAAGAGACCCAGTACTTC.

V gene TRBV7-8 combines with J gene TRBJ1-5; tentatively, D is TRBD1 (5 bases). Per the germline V gene, CDR1 is SGHVS and CDR2 is FQNEAQ. Between the trimmed V and J ends, which lost 1 base and 7 bases, there was a span of 17 bases. The CDR3 covers 16 residues. The CDR3: CASSLGVLGSGQPQHF. CDR3 nucleotides: TGTGCCAGCAGCTTAGGTGTGCTGGGATCAGGGCAGCCCCAGCATTTT.

This chain connects TRBV4-1 to TRBJ1-2, with D perhaps matching TRBD1 (5 bases). V lost 0 bases and J lost 5, with 13 bases in between. Germline V gene data show CDR1 as MGHRA and CDR2 as YSYEKL. The CDR3 runs 15 residues. CDR3 DNA sequence: TGCGCCAGCAGCCAAGATCCAACCCGGGGGTATGGCTACACCTTC. Its protein product is CASSQDPTRGYGYTF.

The chain has TRBV19 and TRBJ2-7; possibly TRBD2 for D (6 bases). The germline V gene has CDR1 LNHDA and CDR2 SQIVND (reference sequence). CDR3 length: 15 residues. Deletions cut 4 bases from V and 3 bases from J, with 16 bases between. CDR3 sequence: CASSTGGTGVYEQYF. As DNA, the CDR3 is TGTGCCAGTAGTACCGGAGGGACGGGGGTCTACGAGCAGTACTTC.

This chain connects TRBV2 to TRBJ1-1; weak D call: TRBD1 (6 bases). V was shortened by 8 bases and J by 2 bases, with 18 bases between the two germline ends. Germline values: CDR1 SNHLY, CDR2 FYNNEI. This CDR3 has 15 amino acids. This CDR3 reads CASRREGGANTEAFF. DNA of the CDR3: TGTGCCAGCCGCCGGGAGGGGGGGGCAAACACTGAAGCTTTCTTT.

The V and J genes are TRBV7-8 and TRBJ1-2; tentative D call: TRBD1 (6 bases). In germline, CDR1 is SGHVS, CDR2 FQNEAQ. Trimming left V 1 base short and J 5 bases short, with 14 bases between. The CDR3 spans 15 residues. The CDR3 protein is CASSLGGRGEYGYTF. The CDR3 DNA reads TGTGCCAGCAGCTTAGGGGGGCGGGGGGAGTATGGCTACACCTTC. Using reference TRBV7-8 and TRBJ1-2 for the parts outside the CDR3, the full variable domain is GAGVSQSPRYKVAKRGQDVALRCDPISGHVSLFWYQQALGQGPEFLTYFQNEAQLDKSGLPSDRFFAERPEGSVSTLKIQRTQQEDSAVYLCASSLGGRGEYGYTFGSGTRLTVV.

DNA of the CDR3: TGTGCCAGTAGTAGCCAGGGGTTCTACGAGCAGTACTTC. It translates to CASSSQGFYEQYF. V and J are TRBV19 and TRBJ2-7, with D perhaps TRBD1 (6 bases). Trimming cost V 4 bases and J 3 bases, with 10 bases left between them. The CDR3 is made up of 13 amino acids. The germline V gene encodes CDR1 LNHDA and CDR2 SQIVND (reference sequence). The full variable domain, rest sourced from reference TRBV19 and TRBJ2-7, is DGGITQSPKYLFRKEGQNVTLSCEQNLNHDAMYWYRQDPGQGLRLIYYSQIVNDFQKGDIAEGYSVSREKKESFPLTVTSAQKNPTAFYLCASSSQGFYEQYFGPGTRLTVT.

The table lists this clone with a count of one. The chain uses TRBV29-1 and TRBJ1-2, with 8 bases matching TRBD1. The CDR3 runs 14 residues. Looked up from germline, CDR1 is SQVTM and CDR2 is ANQGSEA. V shed 6 bases, J shed 2 bases, and the junction held 8 bases outside the gene matches. The CDR3 bases are TGCAGCGTCACGCCGACAGGGGTCAACTATGGCTACACCTTC. Residues: CSVTPTGVNYGYTF.

This chain connects TRBV9 to TRBJ2-3; maybe TRBD2 (5 bases). The CDR3 is 16 amino acids. Germline CDR1 reads SGDLS; CDR2 reads YYNGEE. Between the trimmed V and J ends, which lost 3 bases and 2 bases, there was a span of 16 bases. CDR3: CASSDGQRSLTDTQYF. Written as DNA, the CDR3 is TGTGCCAGCAGCGACGGGCAGCGGTCGCTCACAGATACGCAGTATTTT.

V usage is TRBV5-1 and J usage is TRBJ1-5; D gene unclear. Per germline, CDR1 SGHRS and CDR2 YFSETQ. The CDR3 loop spans 16 amino acids. V was cut by 1 base and J by 0 bases, with 11 bases left in between. The CDR3 DNA reads as TGCGCCAGCAGCTTGAAAACCGAGGTTAGCAATCAGCCCCAGCATTTT. Its translation is CASSLKTEVSNQPQHF.

This rearrangement joins TRBV4-2 to TRBJ2-3; TRBD2 matches 12 bases. Trimming removed 2 bases from V and 5 bases from J; junction bases left unmatched: 8. Germline-derived CDR1 and CDR2 are LGHNA and YNFKEQ. CDR3 length: 17 residues. The CDR3 DNA reads TGTGCCAGCAGCCAACCCTGGACTAGCGGGGTGGAAGATACGCAGTATTTT. It yields the protein CASSQPWTSGVEDTQYF.

The V call is TRBV12-3 or TRBV12-4, the J call TRBJ2-5; D call uncertain. Trimming pared 4 bases from V and 10 bases from J, leaving 10 bases between. This CDR3 region has 11 residues. The CDR3 sequence is CASSSEVGQYF. The CDR3 nucleotides read TGTGCCAGCAGTTCCGAGGTGGGCCAGTACTTC.

CDR3: CAPGRPLTSGRNEQFF. The CDR3 nucleotides are TGTGCCCCGGGGAGGCCCCTGACTAGCGGGAGAAATGAGCAGTTCTTC. This chain links TRBV7-9 with TRBJ2-1; 12 bases map to TRBD2. With 11 bases clipped from V and 7 bases from J, the junction kept 15 bases outside the gene matches. This CDR3 comprises 16 residues. The germline CDR1 and CDR2 sequences are SEHNR and FQNEAQ (reference sequence).